This T cell receptor (beta chain) was captured by sequencing in a study of blood T cell repertoires in COVID-19. On the study more broadly: Material from acute and convalescent COVID-19 was sourced from the United States, Italy and Spain.

Repertoires were generated with immunoSEQ multiplex PCR, while TCRdb's copy carries only in-frame clones and drops some. Here the sample spans about 140,000 clones, roughly 85% being singletons. The CDR3 runs 14 residues. Per germline, CDR1 SNHLY and CDR2 FYNNEI. Losses at the gene ends were 10 bases for V and 7 bases for J; bases not matched to a gene: 13. Material: peripheral blood. This chain uses TRBV2 with TRBJ1-5; TRBD1 matches at 7 bases. The clonotype was recovered from a man aged 60-69 years with acute or convalescent COVID-19. The CDR3 region is CATTATGTEQPQHF. The CDR3 nucleotides read TGTGCCACTACAGCGACAGGGACGGAACAGCCCCAGCATTTT.